Given below is one T cell receptor beta chain in context. Its target is not known. The data derive from a study of early stage breast cancer tumors. Background on the study: ER+/PR+/HER2- status applied to about 70% of the 16 invasive breast tumors. Invasive lobular carcinomas made up about 30% of the 12 ER+/PR+/HER2- tumors.

Clones were sequenced by immunoSEQ multiplex PCR, and TCRdb holds only the in-frame ones, with some missing. In the table there are about 69,000 clones, more than 70% of which are singletons. V was shortened by 2 bases and J by 4 bases, with 8 bases between the two germline ends. CDR1 is SGHTA, CDR2 FQGTGA, per germline. CDR3 length: 13 residues. Study-wide points: In about 85% of the 16 patients, blood comparison separated tumor from normal breast. Commonly generated sequences made up most enriched TCRB sequences shared between patients.

This TCR derives from a person aged 40 to 49 with breast cancer. What was sequenced was blood. The gene calls are TRBV7-3 and TRBJ1-1; a possible D gene is TRBD1 (5 bases). CDR3 DNA: TGTGCCAGCAGCTTACAGGGAGGCACTGAAGCTTTCTTT. Its protein is CASSLQGGTEAFF.